What follows are 25 T cell receptor beta chains derived from one specimen sequenced in a study of blood T cell repertoires in COVID-19. Only in-frame clones appear in the TCRdb table, and some are missing; sequencing was by immunoSEQ multiplex PCR. Of 50,000 to 65,000 clones listed, under 90% are singletons. The sequenced material came from peripheral blood. These receptors came from a middle-aged man with active COVID-19.

The gene calls are TRBV28 and TRBJ1-5; the D is unclear. Germline V gene lookup returns CDR1 MDHEN and CDR2 SYDVKM. This CDR3 contains 15 residues. The V and J ends lost 6 bases and 4 bases respectively, with 16 bases between them. CDR3 region: CASRPSGILNQPQHF. CDR3 DNA sequence: TGTGCCAGCAGACCCTCAGGTATTTTAAATCAGCCCCAGCATTTT.

The rearrangement links TRBV11-2 to TRBJ2-1; 13 bases line up with TRBD2. The CDR3 loop spans 14 amino acids. V lost 5 bases, J lost 7 bases, and 2 bases stayed unmatched. CDR1 and CDR2 from the germline V gene are SGHAT and FQNNGV. The CDR3 loop reads CASSPLAGGNEQFF. The CDR3 DNA sequence: TGTGCCAGCAGCCCACTAGCGGGGGGGAATGAGCAGTTCTTC.

The chain is built from TRBV20-1 and TRBJ1-1; TRBD1 aligns across 9 bases. V lost 3 bases to trimming and J lost 5 bases; unmatched junction nucleotides: 10. The CDR3 contains 15 residues. Germline V gene sequence: CDR1 DFQATT, CDR2 SNEGSKA (reference sequence). The CDR3 region has the DNA TGCAGTGCTAGTTCCCCGGGACAGGGATGGACTGAAGCTTTCTTT. Translation gives CSASSPGQGWTEAFF.

This clone was recorded once. The rearrangement links TRBV2 to TRBJ2-7, with D perhaps TRBD1 (6 bases). Germline V gives CDR1 SNHLY, CDR2 FYNNEI. V dropped 6 bases and J dropped 3 bases, with 15 bases sitting between them. The CDR3 runs to 14 residues. CDR3 nucleotide sequence: TGTGCCAGCAGCCTCGGACAGAGCAACTACGAGCAGTACTTC. This encodes CASSLGQSNYEQYF.

This sequence joins TRBV28 and TRBJ2-4, with TRBD2 matching 8 bases. J was trimmed by 1 base and V by 5 bases; bases with no gene match: 13. The CDR3 runs 18 residues. The germline gives CDR1 MDHEN, CDR2 SYDVKM. For the CDR3, the DNA is TGTGCCAGCAGTCAGACCCCGGGACTAGTAGTTGCCAAAAACATTCAGTACTTC. Its protein product is CASSQTPGLVVAKNIQYF. The complete variable domain, with remaining parts taken from reference TRBV28 and TRBJ2-4, reads DVKVTQSSRYLVKRTGEKVFLECVQDMDHENMFWYRQDPGLGLRLIYFSYDVKMKEKGDIPEGYSVSREKKERFSLILESASTNQTSMYLCASSQTPGLVVAKNIQYFGAGTRLSVL.

A few counts support this clone. The junction differs from germline at one of its ends, possibly a read error. The chain uses TRBV7-7 and TRBJ2-1; the match to TRBD1 covers 10 bases. Germline CDR1 SSHAT, CDR2 FNYEAQ (reference sequence). The CDR3 length is 14 residues. The CDR3 spells CASSYSTGGGEQFF. CDR3 DNA sequence: TGTGCTAGCAGCTATTCGACAGGGGGCGGTGAGCAGTTCTTC.

The rearrangement uses TRBV5-1 and TRBJ2-1; TRBD2 is a possible D gene (5 bases). The CDR3 runs to 16 residues. The V end was cut by 0 bases, the J end by 1 base, with 11 bases between. Per the germline V gene, CDR1 is SGHRS and CDR2 is YFSETQ. This CDR3 reads CASSLGGLGSYNEQFF. CDR3 DNA: TGCGCCAGCAGCTTGGGAGGGCTCGGATCCTACAATGAGCAGTTCTTC.

This clone showed up just once. The rearrangement links TRBV6-5 to TRBJ2-1; 9 bases fit TRBD2. Per the germline V gene, CDR1 is MNHEY and CDR2 is SVGAGI. The CDR3 runs 14 residues. J lost 8 bases, V lost 0 bases, and 2 bases had no gene match. The CDR3 is CASSYSLAGDEQFF. The CDR3 region has the DNA TGTGCCAGCAGTTACTCATTAGCGGGAGATGAGCAGTTCTTC.

This clone appeared a few times. The chain employs TRBV4-1 and TRBJ2-7; 10 bases agree with TRBD2. V was clipped by 1 base and J by 4 bases; unmatched bases: 7. Germline lookup yields CDR1 MGHRA and CDR2 YSYEKL. This CDR3 has 16 amino acids. CDR3 coding DNA: TGCGCCAGCAGCCAAGCACCGGGACTAGCGAGGTACGAGCAGTACTTC. This sequence encodes CASSQAPGLARYEQYF.

The rearrangement links TRBV28 to TRBJ1-5; D possibly corresponds to TRBD1 (5 bases). V lost 6 bases and J lost 2, with 11 bases in between. The germline gives CDR1 MDHEN, CDR2 SYDVKM. The CDR3 is 14 residues long. The CDR3 sequence is CASRPPGGNQPQHF. DNA of the CDR3: TGTGCCAGCAGACCCCCGGGGGGCAATCAGCCCCAGCATTTT.

For the CDR3, the DNA is TGTGCCAGCAGTTCCACAGGGGAATGGAACACTGAAGCTTTCTTT. Protein: CASSSTGEWNTEAFF. The chain couples TRBV6-5 to TRBJ1-1, with TRBD1 matching over 7 bases. The CDR3 sequence is 15 residues long. Germline V gives CDR1 MNHEY, CDR2 SVGAGI. Unmatched junction bases numbered 6, after V lost 4 bases and J lost 1 base.

The J gene is TRBJ1-1, the V gene TRBV29-1; 8 bases fit TRBD1. The CDR3 length is 13 residues. Germline-derived CDR1 and CDR2 are SQVTM and ANQGSEA. V lost 0 bases to trimming and J lost 11 bases; unmatched junction nucleotides: 8. CDR3 in DNA: TGCAGCGTTGAAGATGGTCAGGGGGCCGACGCTTTCTTT. It specifies CSVEDGQGADAFF.

CDR3: CAWSLGQEDEKLFF. The CDR3 coding sequence is TGTGCCTGGAGTCTCGGCCAGGAGGACGAAAAACTGTTTTTT. This chain links TRBV30 with TRBJ1-4; D uncertain. This CDR3 is built from 14 residues. V gave up 2 bases and J gave up 8 bases, with 15 bases separating them. CDR1 is GTSNPN and CDR2 is SVGIG in the germline V gene (reference sequence).

The V and J genes are TRBV11-3 and TRBJ2-3; 7 nucleotides line up with TRBD2. CDR1 is SGHNT and CDR2 is YENEEA in the germline V gene. The CDR3 spans 13 residues. With 4 bases clipped from V and 3 bases from J, the junction kept 1 base outside the gene matches. The CDR3, as DNA: TGTGCCAGCAGCTGGGAGGGGACAGATACGCAGTATTTT. It encodes CASSWEGTDTQYF.

The rearrangement links TRBV5-4 to TRBJ2-5; TRBD2 agrees at 9 bases. Germline V gene sequence: CDR1 SGHNT, CDR2 YYREEE (reference sequence). This CDR3 contains 14 residues. V gave up 3 bases and J gave up 5 bases; unmatched junction bases: 5. CDR3 sequence: CASSSREGVETQYF. The CDR3 DNA follows: TGTGCCAGCAGCTCGCGGGAGGGAGTGGAGACCCAGTACTTC.

The rearrangement joins TRBV18 to TRBJ1-5; possibly TRBD1 for D (6 bases). Germline V gene lookup returns CDR1 KGHSH and CDR2 LQKENI. Trimming took 2 bases from V and 4 from J, leaving 9 bases between them. This CDR3 is built from 14 residues. Here the CDR3 DNA reads TGTGCCAGCTCACCAGGGCAGGGGAATCAGCCCCAGCATTTT. Translating gives CASSPGQGNQPQHF.

This clone was seen only once. This chain connects TRBV28 to TRBJ2-2; 9 bases align to TRBD1. The CDR3 consists of 15 residues. From germline, CDR1 is MDHEN and CDR2 SYDVKM. Trimming removed 6 bases from V and 6 bases from J; junction bases left unmatched: 8. The chain's CDR3 is CASRPGQGRSGELFF. DNA for the CDR3: TGTGCCAGCAGACCGGGACAGGGAAGGTCCGGGGAGCTGTTTTTT.

J is TRBJ2-3 and V is TRBV7-6; no clear D. This CDR3 contains 14 residues. Trimming stripped 3 bases from V and 2 bases from J, with 9 bases between. Germline CDR1 and CDR2: SGHVS and FNYEAQ. CDR3 DNA sequence: TGTGCCAGCAGCTTCATCCAGGCCACAGATACGCAGTATTTT. It yields the protein CASSFIQATDTQYF.

The rearrangement joins TRBV3-1 (or the pseudogene TRBV3-2) to TRBJ1-6; 7 nucleotides align to TRBD1. V dropped 7 bases and J dropped 1; count of bases not matched to a gene: 7. This CDR3 contains 16 residues. From germline, CDR1 is LGHDT and CDR2 YNNKEL (reference sequence). CDR3 sequence reads: CASKTGSASYNSPLHF. CDR3 DNA sequence: TGTGCCAGCAAGACAGGGAGCGCGTCCTATAATTCACCCCTCCACTTT.

The chain links TRBV7-8 to TRBJ2-7; 7 nucleotides align to TRBD2. Germline CDR1 is SGHVS and CDR2 is FQNEAQ. Trimming cost V 4 bases and J 3 bases; bases outside gene matches: 15. The CDR3 totals 17 residues. CDR3 nucleotide sequence: TGTGCCAGCAGCTCCCCGCGGGCTAGCGGATTAGACTACGAGCAGTACTTC. This codes for CASSSPRASGLDYEQYF. The variable domain in full, completed from reference TRBV7-8 and TRBJ2-7, reads GAGVSQSPRYKVAKRGQDVALRCDPISGHVSLFWYQQALGQGPEFLTYFQNEAQLDKSGLPSDRFFAERPEGSVSTLKIQRTQQEDSAVYLCASSSPRASGLDYEQYFGPGTRLTVT.

The chain is built from TRBV3-1 (or the pseudogene TRBV3-2) and TRBJ2-4; TRBD2 agrees at 11 bases. The CDR3 is made up of 17 amino acids. The trim removed 2 bases at V and 0 bases at J, leaving 3 bases unmatched. Germline V gene sequence: CDR1 LGHDT, CDR2 YNNKEL (reference sequence). The CDR3 DNA reads as TGTGCCAGCAGCCAAAGACTAGCGGGATTAGCCAAAAACATTCAGTACTTC. This translates into CASSQRLAGLAKNIQYF.

The rearrangement joins TRBV3-1 (or the pseudogene TRBV3-2) to TRBJ2-1, with a weak D call TRBD1 (5 bases). In germline, CDR1 is LGHDT, CDR2 YNNKEL (reference sequence). Deletions cut 4 bases from V and 10 bases from J, with 14 bases between. This CDR3 spans 13 amino acids. The CDR3 coding sequence is TGTGCCAGCAGCCCCATAAGGAACAGGGAGCAGTTCTTC. This translates into CASSPIRNREQFF.

The rearrangement joins TRBV11-2 to TRBJ2-2, with 10 bases aligning to TRBD1. The trim removed 1 base at V and 3 bases at J, leaving 5 bases unmatched. Per germline, CDR1 SGHAT and CDR2 FQNNGV. The CDR3 loop spans 17 amino acids. CDR3 in amino acids: CASSLGGQGSYTGELFF. DNA of the CDR3: TGTGCCAGCAGCTTAGGGGGACAGGGGTCTTACACCGGGGAGCTGTTTTTT.

This clone was detected only once. The chain uses TRBV18 and TRBJ1-3; TRBD1 is a possible D gene (6 bases). Germline V lookup: CDR1 KGHSH, CDR2 LQKENI. The CDR3 consists of 16 residues. The V end lost 3 bases, the J end lost 7 bases, and 19 bases lay between the germline ends. Here the CDR3 DNA reads TGTGCCAGCTCACCTTCAGCAACAGGGAATGGGAACACCATATATTTT. It encodes CASSPSATGNGNTIYF.

The J gene is TRBJ1-1, the V gene TRBV29-1, with D possibly matching TRBD1 (5 bases). CDR3 length: 12 residues. V was cut by 3 bases and J by 4 bases, with 9 bases left in between. From germline, CDR1 is SQVTM and CDR2 ANQGSEA. The CDR3 region is CSVDKGLTEAFF. CDR3 sequence (DNA): TGCAGCGTTGACAAGGGGCTCACTGAAGCTTTCTTT. Full variable domain (missing parts from reference TRBV29-1 and TRBJ1-1): SAVISQKPSRDICQRGTSLTIQCQVDSQVTMMFWYRQQPGQSLTLIATANQGSEATYESGFVIDKFPISRPNLTFSTLTVSNMSPEDSSIYLCSVDKGLTEAFFGQGTRLTVV.